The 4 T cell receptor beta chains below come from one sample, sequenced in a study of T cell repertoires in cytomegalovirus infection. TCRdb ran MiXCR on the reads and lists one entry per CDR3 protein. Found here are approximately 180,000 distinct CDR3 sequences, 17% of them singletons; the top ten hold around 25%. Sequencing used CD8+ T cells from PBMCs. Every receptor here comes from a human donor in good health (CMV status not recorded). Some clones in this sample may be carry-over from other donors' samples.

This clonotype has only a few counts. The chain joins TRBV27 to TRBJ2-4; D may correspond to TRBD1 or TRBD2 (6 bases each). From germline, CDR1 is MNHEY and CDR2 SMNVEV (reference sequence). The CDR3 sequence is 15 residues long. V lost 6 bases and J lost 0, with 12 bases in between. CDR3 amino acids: CASRRGAPAKNIQYF. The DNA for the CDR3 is TGTGCCAGCAGAAGGGGGGCGCCAGCCAAAAACATTCAGTACTTC.

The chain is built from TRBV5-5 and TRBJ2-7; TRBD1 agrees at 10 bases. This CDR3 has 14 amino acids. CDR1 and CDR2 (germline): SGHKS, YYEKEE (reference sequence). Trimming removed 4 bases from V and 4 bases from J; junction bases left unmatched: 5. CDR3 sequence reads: CASSPGQGWYEQYF. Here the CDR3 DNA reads TGTGCCAGCAGCCCGGGACAGGGGTGGTACGAGCAGTACTTC. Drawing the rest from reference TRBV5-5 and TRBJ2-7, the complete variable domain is DAGVTQSPTHLIKTRGQQVTLRCSPISGHKSVSWYQQVLGQGPQFIFQYYEKEERGRGNFPDRFSARQFPNYSSELNVNALLLGDSALYLCASSPGQGWYEQYFGPGTRLTVT.

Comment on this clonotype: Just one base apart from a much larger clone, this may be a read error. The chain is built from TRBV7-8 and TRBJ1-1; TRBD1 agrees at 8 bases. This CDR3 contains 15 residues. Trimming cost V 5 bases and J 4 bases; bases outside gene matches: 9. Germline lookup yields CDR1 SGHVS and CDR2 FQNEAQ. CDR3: CASSTWTGLVTEAFF. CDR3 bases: TGTGCCAGCAGCACCTGGACAGGGCTGGTCACTGAAGCTTTCTTT.

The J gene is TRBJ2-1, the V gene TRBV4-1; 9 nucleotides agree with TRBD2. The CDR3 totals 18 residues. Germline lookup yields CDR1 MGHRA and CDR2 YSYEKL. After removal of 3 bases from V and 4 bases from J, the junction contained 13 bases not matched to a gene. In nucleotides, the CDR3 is TGCGCCAGCAGCCATGACCCCTTGGCGGGGGGGCTTTACAATGAGCAGTTCTTC. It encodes CASSHDPLAGGLYNEQFF.